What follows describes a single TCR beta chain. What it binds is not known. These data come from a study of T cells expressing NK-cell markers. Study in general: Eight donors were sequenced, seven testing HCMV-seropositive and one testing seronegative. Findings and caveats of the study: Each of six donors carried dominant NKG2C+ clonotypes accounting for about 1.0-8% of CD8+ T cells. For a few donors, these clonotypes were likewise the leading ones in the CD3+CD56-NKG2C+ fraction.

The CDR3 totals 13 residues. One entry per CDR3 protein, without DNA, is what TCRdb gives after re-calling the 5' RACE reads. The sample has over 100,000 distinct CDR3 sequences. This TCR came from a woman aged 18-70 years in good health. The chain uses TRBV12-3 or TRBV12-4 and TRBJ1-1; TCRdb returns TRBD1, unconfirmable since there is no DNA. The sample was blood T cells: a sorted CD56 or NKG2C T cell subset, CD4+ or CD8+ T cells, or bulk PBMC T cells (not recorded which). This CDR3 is CASSLFQGIEAFF.